Many counts were recorded for the clone carrying this T cell receptor (beta chain). What it recognizes is unknown. Trimming pared 3 bases from V and 8 bases from J, leaving 10 bases between. From germline, CDR1 is KGHSH and CDR2 LQKENI. The length of the CDR3 is 13 residues. The sample is drawn from a study of breast tumors, draining lymph nodes, adjacent tissues. Notes on the study in general: Findings are consistent with lymph node origin and intratumoral expansion of most tumor T cells.

Axillary draining lymph nodes of breast cancer patients supplied the node samples. MiXCR, run by TCRdb on the multiplex PCR reads, gives a single entry per CDR3 protein. The data show fewer than 250,000 distinct CDR3 sequences, about a third seen once. The chain recombines TRBV18 with TRBJ1-4; the D is unclear. The receptor comes from a female donor with breast cancer. Some clones in this sample may be carry-over from other donors' samples. What was sequenced was axillary lymph node tissue. The CDR3 loop reads CASSPMRREKLFF. The CDR3 region has the DNA TGTGCCAGCTCACCGATGAGGAGGGAAAAACTGTTTTTT.